This T cell receptor (beta chain) was captured in a study of OX40 agonist ivuxolimab in advanced cancers. Overall study: The patients got ivuxolimab, which is an agonistic anti-OX40 (CD134) antibody. Six ivuxolimab dose levels, 0.01 to 10 mg/kg, were given intravenously every 2 weeks.

Method: immunoSEQ multiplex PCR; TCRdb's copy keeps in-frame clones and lacks some. The table shows approximately 91,000 clones, with around 90% occurring only once. The ends were cut back, 2 bases at V and 2 bases at J, with 11 bases in the middle. Germline CDR1 LGHNA, CDR2 YSLEER. This CDR3 spans 15 amino acids. Autoimmune disease history or systemic immunosuppression led to patients being barred. This receptor was taken from an adult with an advanced solid tumor such as melanoma, head and neck, liver or kidney cancer. J is TRBJ2-3 and V is TRBV4-3; D may be TRBD2 (6 bases). Sequenced here: CD4+ or CD8+ T cells sorted from blood, sampled in a trial of the OX40 agonist ivuxolimab. This chain's CDR3 is CASSQRAGLTDTQYF. The CDR3, as DNA: TGCGCCAGCAGCCAAAGGGCGGGACTCACAGATACGCAGTATTTT.